The clone carrying this T cell receptor beta chain was seen repeatedly, ten times or more. Its antigen is as yet unknown. The CDR3 consists of 12 residues. Germline lookup yields CDR1 SGHAT and CDR2 FQNNGV. V was shortened by 5 bases and J by 3 bases, with 4 bases between the two germline ends. This record belongs to a study of response to subunit inactivated influenza vaccine. Whole-study results and caveats: There was a suggestion from the authors that each seasonal influenza vaccination recruits few new T cells.

MiXCR was run by TCRdb on the RT-PCR reads, yielding one entry per CDR3 protein. The repertoire holds 540,000 or so distinct CDR3 sequences, with about an eighth as singletons. The rearrangement joins TRBV11-2 to TRBJ2-2; D call uncertain. The specimen was PBMCs from blood, collected about 6 weeks after vaccination. The clonotype was recovered from a man between 50 and 59 years old who received an inactivated influenza vaccine. CDR3 nucleotide sequence: TGTGCCAGCAGCGACCACACCGGGGAGCTGTTTTTT. Its translation: CASSDHTGELFF.